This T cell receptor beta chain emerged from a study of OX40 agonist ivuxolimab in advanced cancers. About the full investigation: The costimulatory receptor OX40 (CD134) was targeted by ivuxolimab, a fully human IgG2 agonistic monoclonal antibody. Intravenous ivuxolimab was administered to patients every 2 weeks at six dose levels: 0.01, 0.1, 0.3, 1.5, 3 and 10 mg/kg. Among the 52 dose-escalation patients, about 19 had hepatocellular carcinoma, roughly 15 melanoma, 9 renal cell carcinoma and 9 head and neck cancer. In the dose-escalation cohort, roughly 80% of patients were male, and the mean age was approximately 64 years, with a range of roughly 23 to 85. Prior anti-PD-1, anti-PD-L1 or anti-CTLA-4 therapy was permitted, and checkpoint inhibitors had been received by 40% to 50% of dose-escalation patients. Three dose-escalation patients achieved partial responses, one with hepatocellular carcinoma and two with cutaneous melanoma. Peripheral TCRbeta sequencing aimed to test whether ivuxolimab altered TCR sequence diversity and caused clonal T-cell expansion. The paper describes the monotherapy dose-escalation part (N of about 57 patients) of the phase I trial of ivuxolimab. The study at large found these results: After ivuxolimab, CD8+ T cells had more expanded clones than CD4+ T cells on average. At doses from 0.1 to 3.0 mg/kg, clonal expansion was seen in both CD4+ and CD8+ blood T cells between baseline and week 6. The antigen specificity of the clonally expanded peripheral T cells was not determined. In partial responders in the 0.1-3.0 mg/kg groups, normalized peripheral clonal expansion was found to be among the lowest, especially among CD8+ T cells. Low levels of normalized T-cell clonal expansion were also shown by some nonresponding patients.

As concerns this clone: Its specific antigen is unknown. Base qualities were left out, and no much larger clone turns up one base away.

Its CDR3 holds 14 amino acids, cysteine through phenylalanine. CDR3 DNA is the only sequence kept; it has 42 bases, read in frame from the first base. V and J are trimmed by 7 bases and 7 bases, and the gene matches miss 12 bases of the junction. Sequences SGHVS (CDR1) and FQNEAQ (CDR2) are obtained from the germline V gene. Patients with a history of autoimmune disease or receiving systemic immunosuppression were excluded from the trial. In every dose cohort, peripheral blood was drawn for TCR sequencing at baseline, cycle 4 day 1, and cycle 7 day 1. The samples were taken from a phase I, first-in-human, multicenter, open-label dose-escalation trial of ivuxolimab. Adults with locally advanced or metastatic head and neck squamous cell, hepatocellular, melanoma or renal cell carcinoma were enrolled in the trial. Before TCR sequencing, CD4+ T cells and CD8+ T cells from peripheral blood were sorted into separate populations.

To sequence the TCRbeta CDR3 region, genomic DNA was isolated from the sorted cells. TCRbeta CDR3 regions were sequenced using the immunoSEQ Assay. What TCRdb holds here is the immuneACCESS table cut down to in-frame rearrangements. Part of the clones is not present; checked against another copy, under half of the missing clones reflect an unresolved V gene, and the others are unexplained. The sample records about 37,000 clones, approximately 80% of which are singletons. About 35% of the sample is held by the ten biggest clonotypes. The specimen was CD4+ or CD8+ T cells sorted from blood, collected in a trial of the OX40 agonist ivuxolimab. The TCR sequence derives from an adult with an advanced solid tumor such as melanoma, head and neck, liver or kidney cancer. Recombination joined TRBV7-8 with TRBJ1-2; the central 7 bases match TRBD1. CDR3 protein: CASNKDRARVGYTF. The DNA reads TGTGCCAGCAACAAAGACAGGGCCCGGGTTGGCTACACCTTC.